A single sample is the source of the 20 T cell receptor beta chains below, sequenced in a study of vaccination and CD4 T cells after COVID-19. The Oncomine TCR Beta short-read assay was applied to DNA of cultured CD4+ T cells. TCRdb reprocessed the PCR reads with MiXCR, giving one entry per CDR3 protein. The sample has 20,000 to 25,000 distinct CDR3 sequences, about half seen once. No antigens are known for them. Time point defined: late sampling 161 to 241 days after vaccination in three convalescent patients. Treatment of the sample: roughly nine-day PBMC culture with coronavirus spike peptide pools or control peptides (ViraFEST assay). Specimen: CD4+ T cells from blood, cultured in vitro, collected about 7 months after SARS-CoV-2 vaccination. Receptors were obtained from a human donor who had recovered from COVID-19.

The V and J genes are TRBV7-9 and TRBJ2-1, with D possibly being TRBD1 (5 bases). V was clipped by 5 bases and J by 4 bases, with 18 bases between them. CDR3 length equals 16 residues. Germline-derived CDR1 and CDR2 are SEHNR and FQNEAQ (reference sequence). Here the CDR3 reads CASSTAKGSTYNEQFF. The CDR3 nucleotides are TGTGCCAGCAGCACCGCGAAGGGGTCCACTTACAATGAGCAGTTCTTC.

The chain links TRBV10-2 to TRBJ2-5; D is ambiguous. CDR3 length equals 12 residues. Looked up from germline, CDR1 is WSHSY and CDR2 is SAAADI. V shed 3 bases and J shed 0 bases, with 2 bases lying between them. CDR3 bases: TGCGCCAGCAGTGAAAACCAAGAGACCCAGTACTTC. It encodes CASSENQETQYF.

The chain links TRBV20-1 to TRBJ2-7; D possibly corresponds to TRBD2 (8 bases). V lost 6 bases and J 2 bases, leaving 23 bases between the germline ends. Per germline, CDR1 DFQATT and CDR2 SNEGSKA (reference sequence). This CDR3 comprises 16 residues. In DNA form, the CDR3 reads TGCAGTGCCCCGGGGGGGCACAGGGGCGCCCCCTACGAGCAGTACTTC. As protein: CSAPGGHRGAPYEQYF.

V usage is TRBV19 and J usage is TRBJ2-1; 7 nucleotides align to TRBD1. The CDR3 runs to 16 residues. V dropped 5 bases and J dropped 1; count of bases not matched to a gene: 8. Germline loops: CDR1 LNHDA, CDR2 SQIVND (reference sequence). Here the CDR3 reads CASSLPPGQSYNEQFF. DNA for the CDR3: TGTGCCAGTAGTCTCCCACCGGGACAGTCCTACAATGAGCAGTTCTTC.

This clonotype was recorded once. This rearrangement joins TRBV6-1 to TRBJ2-5; D is uncertain. Germline V lookup: CDR1 MNHNS, CDR2 SASEGT. The CDR3 consists of 13 residues. V was trimmed by 6 bases and J by 6 bases, leaving 14 bases between them. Here the CDR3 DNA reads TGTGCCAGCAGGCCCTCAGAGTACCAGACCCAGTACTTC. Its translation is CASRPSEYQTQYF.

This clonotype has a handful of counts. The chain uses TRBV6-1 and TRBJ1-6; D not certain. Trimming removed 5 bases from V and 13 bases from J, with 12 bases in between. From germline, CDR1 is MNHNS and CDR2 SASEGT. This CDR3 comprises 12 residues. The CDR3 is CASSNPRVPLHF. The CDR3 nucleotides are TGTGCCAGCAGTAACCCTCGGGTTCCCCTCCACTTT.

This clonotype has a handful of counts. This chain links TRBV20-1 with TRBJ2-5; 9 bases align to TRBD2. This CDR3 contains 18 residues. Germline CDR1 is DFQATT and CDR2 is SNEGSKA (reference sequence). V lost 3 bases and J lost 5; bases outside the gene matches: 19. The CDR3 sequence is CSARSNVLGLAQWETQYF. In nucleotides, the CDR3 is TGCAGTGCTAGGTCTAATGTTCTGGGACTAGCTCAATGGGAGACCCAGTACTTC.

This clonotype was seen a few times. The chain links TRBV6-4 to TRBJ1-6; no clear D gene. The V and J ends lost 6 bases and 8 bases respectively, with 17 bases between them. The CDR3 spans 15 residues. The germline V gene encodes CDR1 MRHNA and CDR2 SNTAGT. The CDR3 bases are TGTGCCAGCAGATCCCAGGCCCTCCCCGATTCACCCCTCCACTTT. Its translation: CASRSQALPDSPLHF.

The chain has TRBV19 and TRBJ1-5, with 7 bases fitting TRBD1. Germline V gene sequence: CDR1 LNHDA, CDR2 SQIVND (reference sequence). The trim removed 3 bases at V and 3 bases at J, leaving 8 bases unmatched. The CDR3 extends over 16 amino acids. The CDR3 nucleotides are TGTGCCAGTAGTATGGGGACAGCCAATGACAATCAGCCCCAGCATTTT. Protein: CASSMGTANDNQPQHF. The whole variable domain, remainder taken from reference TRBV19 and TRBJ1-5, is DGGITQSPKYLFRKEGQNVTLSCEQNLNHDAMYWYRQDPGQGLRLIYYSQIVNDFQKGDIAEGYSVSREKKESFPLTVTSAQKNPTAFYLCASSMGTANDNQPQHFGDGTRLSIL.

This clonotype was recorded a few times. The chain recombines TRBV7-8 with TRBJ1-1, with a possible D match to TRBD1 (6 bases). CDR3 length equals 15 residues. Germline loops: CDR1 SGHVS, CDR2 FQNEAQ. Trimming cost V 1 base and J 0 bases, with 9 bases left between them. The CDR3 nucleotides are TGTGCCAGCAGCTTAGTAAGGACAGTGAACACTGAAGCTTTCTTT. Protein sequence: CASSLVRTVNTEAFF.

The table lists this clonotype with a few counts. The CDR3 region has the DNA TGTGCCAGCAGCGAACAGGAGTCCTACTATGGCTACACCTTC. It translates to CASSEQESYYGYTF. V usage is TRBV6-1 and J usage is TRBJ1-2, with D maybe TRBD1 (5 bases). V lost 6 bases to trimming and J lost 3 bases, with 14 bases between them. CDR3 length equals 14 residues. Germline CDR1 reads MNHNS; CDR2 reads SASEGT.

The rearrangement uses TRBV6-1 and TRBJ1-1; 9 nucleotides align to TRBD1. The V gene end was trimmed by 3 bases and the J gene end by 1 base; junction bases not matched to a gene: 9. The CDR3 length is 17 residues. CDR1 is MNHNS and CDR2 is SASEGT in the germline V gene. DNA for the CDR3: TGTGCCAGCAGTGACCCGACAGGGGGGTTCGGGAACACTGAAGCTTTCTTT. It translates to CASSDPTGGFGNTEAFF.

The V call is TRBV20-1, the J call TRBJ1-6; TRBD1 matches at 7 bases. The length of the CDR3 is 13 residues. Germline V lookup: CDR1 DFQATT, CDR2 SNEGSKA (reference sequence). The J segment lost 9 bases and the V segment lost 2 bases, leaving 4 bases of the junction unmatched. The CDR3 spells CSARRDSSSPLHF. CDR3 in DNA: TGCAGTGCTAGAAGGGACAGCAGTTCACCCCTCCACTTT.

This chain uses TRBV7-9 with TRBJ2-1, with 8 bases fitting TRBD1. V was clipped by 5 bases and J by 5 bases; unmatched bases: 8. The CDR3 covers 15 residues. CDR1 SEHNR and CDR2 FQNEAQ come from the germline V gene (reference sequence). CDR3 amino acids: CASSPTGVTDNEQFF. The CDR3 DNA follows: TGTGCCAGCAGCCCGACAGGGGTTACCGACAATGAGCAGTTCTTC.

CDR3 nucleotide sequence: TGTGCCAGCAGTGACAGGACCGGCAATCAGCCCCAGCATTTT. As protein: CASSDRTGNQPQHF. The V call is TRBV2, the J call TRBJ1-5; D remains ambiguous. In germline, CDR1 is SNHLY, CDR2 FYNNEI. The CDR3 contains 14 residues. The V and J ends lost 3 bases and 2 bases respectively, with 8 bases between them. The entire variable domain, with the rest obtained from reference TRBV2 and TRBJ1-5, is as follows: EPEVTQTPSHQVTQMGQEVILRCVPISNHLYFYWYRQILGQKVEFLVSFYNNEISEKSEIFDDQFSVERPDGSNFTLKIRSTKLEDSAMYFCASSDRTGNQPQHFGDGTRLSIL.

This clonotype was detected only a few times. V gene TRBV7-9 combines with J gene TRBJ2-7; possible D gene TRBD1, 5 bases. CDR3 length: 15 residues. Trimming pared 3 bases from V and 3 bases from J, leaving 15 bases between. The germline CDR1 and CDR2 sequences are SEHNR and FQNEAQ (reference sequence). CDR3 amino acids: CASSFPMGLRYEQYF. CDR3 bases: TGTGCCAGCAGCTTCCCCATGGGGCTCCGCTACGAGCAGTACTTC.

The chain employs TRBV20-1 and TRBJ1-1; TRBD1 aligns across 7 bases. Germline CDR1 and CDR2: DFQATT and SNEGSKA (reference sequence). V lost 3 bases to trimming and J lost 1 base; unmatched junction nucleotides: 5. The CDR3 is 14 residues long. The CDR3 loop is CSARRQGWNTEAFF. Written as DNA, the CDR3 is TGCAGTGCTAGGAGACAGGGTTGGAACACTGAAGCTTTCTTT.

This clonotype was observed a few times. This chain joins TRBV6-2 or TRBV6-3 and TRBJ1-2, with TRBD1 as a possible D gene (5 bases). Germline-derived CDR1 and CDR2 are MNHEY and SVGEGT. The CDR3 extends over 15 amino acids. The V and J ends lost 0 bases and 2 bases respectively, with 10 bases between them. The CDR3: CASSYSPRENYGYTF. CDR3 DNA sequence: TGTGCCAGCAGTTACTCGCCCAGGGAGAACTATGGCTACACCTTC.

The CDR3 reads CASSPLTSGSIEQFF. The CDR3 DNA reads as TGTGCCAGCAGCCCACTAACTAGCGGGAGTATTGAGCAGTTCTTC. J is TRBJ2-1 and V is TRBV14; 11 bases line up with TRBD2. CDR1 is SGHDN and CDR2 is FVKESK in the germline V gene. CDR3 size: 15 residues. Trimming removed 4 bases from V and 9 bases from J; junction bases left unmatched: 8.

The chain carries TRBV11-1 and TRBJ1-1; the match to TRBD1 covers 8 bases. Germline values: CDR1 SGHAT, CDR2 FQDESV (reference sequence). This CDR3 region has 16 residues. With 5 bases clipped from V and 4 bases from J, the junction kept 12 bases outside the gene matches. CDR3 sequence: CASSPTTTGGRTEAFF. For the CDR3, the DNA is TGTGCCAGCAGCCCCACTACAACAGGGGGTCGCACTGAAGCTTTCTTT.